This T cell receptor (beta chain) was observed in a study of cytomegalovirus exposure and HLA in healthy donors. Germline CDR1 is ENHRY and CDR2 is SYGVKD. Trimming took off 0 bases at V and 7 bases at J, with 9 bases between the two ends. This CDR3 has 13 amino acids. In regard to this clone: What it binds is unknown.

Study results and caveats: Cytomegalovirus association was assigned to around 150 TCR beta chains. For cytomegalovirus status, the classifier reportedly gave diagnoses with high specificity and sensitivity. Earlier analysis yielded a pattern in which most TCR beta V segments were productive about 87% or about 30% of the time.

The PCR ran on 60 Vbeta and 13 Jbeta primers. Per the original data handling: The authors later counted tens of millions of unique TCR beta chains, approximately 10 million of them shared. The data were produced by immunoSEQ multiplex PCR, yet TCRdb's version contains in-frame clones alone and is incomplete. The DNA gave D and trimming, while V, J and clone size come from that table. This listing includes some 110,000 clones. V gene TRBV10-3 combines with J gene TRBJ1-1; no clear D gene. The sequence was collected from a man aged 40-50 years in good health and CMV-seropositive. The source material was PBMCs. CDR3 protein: CAISESMGSEAFF. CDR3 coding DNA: TGTGCCATCAGTGAGTCCATGGGGAGTGAAGCTTTCTTT.